The rows below give T cell receptor beta chains drawn from one sample of a study of shared clonotypes between healthy human individuals. Assay used: immunoSEQ multiplex PCR; TCRdb lists only in-frame clones, some missing. The sample yields about 2.1 million clones, about 92% seen once. Sequences were obtained from naive CD8+ T cells from PBMCs. These receptors were collected from a man younger than 35 in good health. Some clones in this sample may be carry-over from other donors' samples. Both conserved end residues are part of each CDR3. Fields, in order: CDR3 DNA, CDR3 protein, V gene, J gene, D gene, clone size. D genes are given only for firm matches. Rows may omit the clone size; those that give it use once, few, many or a size class.

cdr3_nt: TGTGCCAGCAGCCCTCACCCAGGGACAGGGGCCGGAGATACGCAGTATTTT
cdr3_aa: CASSPHPGTGAGDTQYF
v_call: TRBV7-3
j_call: TRBJ2-3
d_call: TRBD1
clone_size: once

cdr3_nt: TGTGCCAGCAGCTTATTCTTCGGGGACGAGCAGTACTTC
cdr3_aa: CASSLFFGDEQYF
v_call: TRBV11-3
j_call: TRBJ2-7
d_call: -
clone_size: -

cdr3_nt: TGTGCCAGCAGTCCCGTGGGGAACACCGGGGAGCTGTTTTTT
cdr3_aa: CASSPVGNTGELFF
v_call: TRBV28
j_call: TRBJ2-2
d_call: -
clone_size: -

cdr3_nt: TGTGCCAGCAGCTTGGGACTAGCGGGAGGTCGCTCTGGGGCCAACGTCCTGACTTTC
cdr3_aa: CASSLGLAGGRSGANVLTF
v_call: TRBV14
j_call: TRBJ2-6
d_call: TRBD2
clone_size: -

cdr3_nt: TGTGCCAGCAGCGCACAGGCGCGGGAGAGAAGAGATACGCAGTATTTT
cdr3_aa: CASSAQARERRDTQYF
v_call: TRBV2
j_call: TRBJ2-3
d_call: TRBD2
clone_size: -

cdr3_nt: TGTGCCAGCAGTTACCCCCTGTGGGGTCTGGAGCAGTACTTC
cdr3_aa: CASSYPLWGLEQYF
v_call: TRBV6-7
j_call: TRBJ2-7
d_call: -
clone_size: -

cdr3_nt: TGCGCCAGCAGCACCGGACTAGCGGGAGAGGCCAATGAGCAGTTCTTC
cdr3_aa: CASSTGLAGEANEQFF
v_call: TRBV5-1
j_call: TRBJ2-1
d_call: TRBD2
clone_size: -

cdr3_nt: TGTGCCAGCAGCTTCGGGCGGGATCGAGAAAACATTCAGTACTTC
cdr3_aa: CASSFGRDRENIQYF
v_call: TRBV11-1
j_call: TRBJ2-4
d_call: -
clone_size: -

cdr3_nt: TGTGCCAGCTGCCCGGAGGACAGGGGACTGGTAGATACGCAGTATTTT
cdr3_aa: CASCPEDRGLVDTQYF
v_call: TRBV28
j_call: TRBJ2-3
d_call: TRBD1
clone_size: once

cdr3_nt: TGTGCCAGCAGTGATGACACCATAGAAGCGGGAGGCACAGATACGCAGTATTTT
cdr3_aa: CASSDDTIEAGGTDTQYF
v_call: TRBV6-1
j_call: TRBJ2-3
d_call: TRBD2
clone_size: -

cdr3_nt: TGTGCCTGGGACCGCGGCATGGGGGCTTTCTTT
cdr3_aa: CAWDRGMGAFF
v_call: TRBV30
j_call: TRBJ1-1
d_call: -
clone_size: few

cdr3_nt: TGTGCCAGTAGTATAGGTGCGGGATTGGCAGATACGCAGTATTTT
cdr3_aa: CASSIGAGLADTQYF
v_call: TRBV19
j_call: TRBJ2-3
d_call: -
clone_size: -

cdr3_nt: TGCGCCAGCAGCCGCCTGACAGGGGAGGATCAGCCCCAGCATTTT
cdr3_aa: CASSRLTGEDQPQHF
v_call: TRBV4-3
j_call: TRBJ1-5
d_call: TRBD1
clone_size: -

cdr3_nt: TGTGCCAGCAGTCTAGTGACAGCGAACACCGGGGAGCTGTTTTTT
cdr3_aa: CASSLVTANTGELFF
v_call: TRBV27
j_call: TRBJ2-2
d_call: -
clone_size: -

cdr3_nt: TGTGCCAGCAGTTTACACCCCCGGACAGACTCCTACGAGCAGTACTTC
cdr3_aa: CASSLHPRTDSYEQYF
v_call: TRBV28
j_call: TRBJ2-7
d_call: -
clone_size: -

cdr3_nt: TGTGCCAGCGGGGGACAGGGGATGACCTACAATGAGCAGTTCTTC
cdr3_aa: CASGGQGMTYNEQFF
v_call: TRBV2
j_call: TRBJ2-1
d_call: TRBD1
clone_size: -

cdr3_nt: TGTGCCAGCATCCCAAGACAGGGCCCAGATACGCAGTATTTT
cdr3_aa: CASIPRQGPDTQYF
v_call: TRBV2
j_call: TRBJ2-3
d_call: TRBD1
clone_size: once

cdr3_nt: TGCGCCAGCAGCCAAGGCAGGGGACATCAGCCCCAGCATTTT
cdr3_aa: CASSQGRGHQPQHF
v_call: TRBV4-1
j_call: TRBJ1-5
d_call: -
clone_size: -

cdr3_nt: TGTGCCAGCAGCGAAACAGGCGGCACTGAAGCTTTCTTT
cdr3_aa: CASSETGGTEAFF
v_call: TRBV7-9
j_call: TRBJ1-1
d_call: -
clone_size: -

cdr3_nt: TGTGCCAGCAGCTTCCCCTCCCAGGCTAGCACAGATACGCAGTATTTT
cdr3_aa: CASSFPSQASTDTQYF
v_call: TRBV13
j_call: TRBJ2-3
d_call: -
clone_size: -

cdr3_nt: TGTGCCAGCAGACCCGGGACTAGCCGAAACAATGAGCAGTTCTTC
cdr3_aa: CASRPGTSRNNEQFF
v_call: TRBV7-3
j_call: TRBJ2-1
d_call: TRBD2
clone_size: -

cdr3_nt: TGTGCCAGCAGCGATGGACTAGCGGGAGCTGAGCAGTTCTTC
cdr3_aa: CASSDGLAGAEQFF
v_call: TRBV9
j_call: TRBJ2-1
d_call: TRBD2
clone_size: -

cdr3_nt: TGTGCCAGCAGCAACAGGGGTATGGTCGCTGAAGCTTTCTTT
cdr3_aa: CASSNRGMVAEAFF
v_call: TRBV28
j_call: TRBJ1-1
d_call: TRBD1
clone_size: -

cdr3_nt: TGCGCCAGCAGTTCCCGGACAGCGGCGCAACAAGAGACCCAGTACTTC
cdr3_aa: CASSSRTAAQQETQYF
v_call: TRBV23-1
j_call: TRBJ2-5
d_call: -
clone_size: -

cdr3_nt: TGTGCCAGCAGCTTATGGACTAGCGGGAGGGTACTCTCCTACGAGCAGTACTTC
cdr3_aa: CASSLWTSGRVLSYEQYF
v_call: TRBV5-6
j_call: TRBJ2-7
d_call: TRBD2
clone_size: -

cdr3_nt: TGTGCCAGCAGCTCTCGCCCTCTGGGGGAGTCTGGAAACACCATATATTTT
cdr3_aa: CASSSRPLGESGNTIYF
v_call: TRBV7-9
j_call: TRBJ1-3
d_call: -
clone_size: -

cdr3_nt: TGTGCCAGCAGCCCCGGACAGTACTATGGCTACACCTTC
cdr3_aa: CASSPGQYYGYTF
v_call: TRBV5-6
j_call: TRBJ1-2
d_call: -
clone_size: -

cdr3_nt: TGTGCCAGCAGTGAATGGCTAGCGGGACGCGAGCAGTACTTC
cdr3_aa: CASSEWLAGREQYF
v_call: TRBV6-1
j_call: TRBJ2-7
d_call: TRBD2
clone_size: -

cdr3_nt: TGTGCCAGCTCACCAGGGACGGGAGGAGGTCAAGAGACCCAGTACTTC
cdr3_aa: CASSPGTGGGQETQYF
v_call: TRBV18
j_call: TRBJ2-5
d_call: TRBD2
clone_size: -

cdr3_nt: TGTGCCAGCAGTGCCGGAAGGGGTGGGCAGCCCCAGCATTTT
cdr3_aa: CASSAGRGGQPQHF
v_call: TRBV28
j_call: TRBJ1-5
d_call: -
clone_size: -

cdr3_nt: TGTGCCAGCAGTGTGCCTGGGTGGGAGCAGTACTTC
cdr3_aa: CASSVPGWEQYF
v_call: TRBV28
j_call: TRBJ2-7
d_call: -
clone_size: -

cdr3_nt: TGCGCCAGCAGTGGTGGACGGGATGGCTACACCTTC
cdr3_aa: CASSGGRDGYTF
v_call: TRBV10-2
j_call: TRBJ1-2
d_call: -
clone_size: -

cdr3_nt: TGTGCCAGCAGCCCCAGTTTTGAGTACGAGCAGTACTTC
cdr3_aa: CASSPSFEYEQYF
v_call: TRBV9
j_call: TRBJ2-7
d_call: -
clone_size: -

cdr3_nt: TGTGCCAGCAGCTTAGGGTTTGGAGGGACGAACACCGGGGAGCTGTTTTTT
cdr3_aa: CASSLGFGGTNTGELFF
v_call: TRBV7-9
j_call: TRBJ2-2
d_call: -
clone_size: -

cdr3_nt: TGCGCCAGCAGCCAAGATAGGAGCGGGGGTAGTGGGGAGACCCAGTACTTC
cdr3_aa: CASSQDRSGGSGETQYF
v_call: TRBV4-1
j_call: TRBJ2-5
d_call: TRBD2
clone_size: -

cdr3_nt: TGTGCCACCGGGGTTAGCGCAGATACGCAGTATTTT
cdr3_aa: CATGVSADTQYF
v_call: TRBV27
j_call: TRBJ2-3
d_call: -
clone_size: once

cdr3_nt: TGTGCCAGCAGTTTAGCCCCTGGGGGTACAGTGGCCCAGTACTTC
cdr3_aa: CASSLAPGGTVAQYF
v_call: TRBV28
j_call: TRBJ2-5
d_call: -
clone_size: -

cdr3_nt: TGTGCCAGCAGTTTTTCCCAGGGGGCCAAAACCTACGAGCAGTACTTC
cdr3_aa: CASSFSQGAKTYEQYF
v_call: TRBV27
j_call: TRBJ2-7
d_call: TRBD1
clone_size: -

cdr3_nt: TGTGCCAGCAGCCAAGACCGGGGGGGGACGTATGGCTACACCTTC
cdr3_aa: CASSQDRGGTYGYTF
v_call: TRBV4-2
j_call: TRBJ1-2
d_call: -
clone_size: -

cdr3_nt: TGCGCCAGCAGCCAAGATAAGGGACTAGCGGGAGGCCTCCCTAGCACAGATACGCAGTATTTT
cdr3_aa: CASSQDKGLAGGLPSTDTQYF
v_call: TRBV4-1
j_call: TRBJ2-3
d_call: TRBD2
clone_size: -

cdr3_nt: TGTGCCAGCAGCGCCTCCGGGACAGGGGTACAAGAGACCCAGTACTTC
cdr3_aa: CASSASGTGVQETQYF
v_call: TRBV9
j_call: TRBJ2-5
d_call: TRBD1
clone_size: -

cdr3_nt: TGTGCCAGCAGTTCCAAATTCACTCAACGACAGGCCACAGATACGCAGTATTTT
cdr3_aa: CASSSKFTQRQATDTQYF
v_call: TRBV27
j_call: TRBJ2-3
d_call: -
clone_size: -

cdr3_nt: TGTGCCAGCAGTTTATCTCATTTATATGTGGACAGGGGAGCCGATGAGCAGTTCTTC
cdr3_aa: CASSLSHLYVDRGADEQFF
v_call: TRBV28
j_call: TRBJ2-1
d_call: TRBD1
clone_size: -

cdr3_nt: TGTGCCAGCCGAACCCAGTGGGACTACACCGGGGAGCTGTTTTTT
cdr3_aa: CASRTQWDYTGELFF
v_call: TRBV27
j_call: TRBJ2-2
d_call: -
clone_size: -

cdr3_nt: TGTGCCAGCAGTTTATTTGGGACAGGGGGCCCAGATACGCAGTATTTT
cdr3_aa: CASSLFGTGGPDTQYF
v_call: TRBV28
j_call: TRBJ2-3
d_call: TRBD1
clone_size: -

cdr3_nt: TGTGCCAGCAGTTTAGGGACAGTAACTAATGAAAAACTGTTTTTT
cdr3_aa: CASSLGTVTNEKLFF
v_call: TRBV28
j_call: TRBJ1-4
d_call: TRBD1
clone_size: -

cdr3_nt: TGTGCCAGCAGGGGTCCCAGCGCGTCTTATACAGATACGCAGTATTTT
cdr3_aa: CASRGPSASYTDTQYF
v_call: TRBV13
j_call: TRBJ2-3
d_call: -
clone_size: -

cdr3_nt: TGTGCCAGCAGCCAAGGGCCCGAGACTACCTACGAGCAGTACTTC
cdr3_aa: CASSQGPETTYEQYF
v_call: TRBV7-9
j_call: TRBJ2-7
d_call: -
clone_size: -

cdr3_nt: TGTGCCAGCAGTGAACGCGGACAGGGGGCCTACGAGCAGTACTTC
cdr3_aa: CASSERGQGAYEQYF
v_call: TRBV6-1
j_call: TRBJ2-7
d_call: TRBD1
clone_size: -

cdr3_nt: TGTGCCAGCAGCTCCCTGGGTGTCGGGAGGAGCTACAATGAGCAGTTCTTC
cdr3_aa: CASSSLGVGRSYNEQFF
v_call: TRBV7-3
j_call: TRBJ2-1
d_call: TRBD2
clone_size: -

cdr3_nt: TGTGCCAGCACCGGACGGATGAACACCGGGGAGCTGTTTTTT
cdr3_aa: CASTGRMNTGELFF
v_call: TRBV27
j_call: TRBJ2-2
d_call: -
clone_size: -

cdr3_nt: TGTGCCAGCAGCGCGTGGCGGGAAGGGATCAATGAGCAGTTCTTC
cdr3_aa: CASSAWREGINEQFF
v_call: TRBV11-2
j_call: TRBJ2-1
d_call: -
clone_size: -

cdr3_nt: TGCGCCAGCAGTGAATCGAGGGGTTGGTCGGCTTTCTTT
cdr3_aa: CASSESRGWSAFF
v_call: TRBV10-1
j_call: TRBJ1-1
d_call: -
clone_size: -

cdr3_nt: TGTGCCAGCAGCTCGCCGACAGGGCCCCAAAACACCGGGGAGCTGTTTTTT
cdr3_aa: CASSSPTGPQNTGELFF
v_call: TRBV5-5
j_call: TRBJ2-2
d_call: TRBD1
clone_size: -